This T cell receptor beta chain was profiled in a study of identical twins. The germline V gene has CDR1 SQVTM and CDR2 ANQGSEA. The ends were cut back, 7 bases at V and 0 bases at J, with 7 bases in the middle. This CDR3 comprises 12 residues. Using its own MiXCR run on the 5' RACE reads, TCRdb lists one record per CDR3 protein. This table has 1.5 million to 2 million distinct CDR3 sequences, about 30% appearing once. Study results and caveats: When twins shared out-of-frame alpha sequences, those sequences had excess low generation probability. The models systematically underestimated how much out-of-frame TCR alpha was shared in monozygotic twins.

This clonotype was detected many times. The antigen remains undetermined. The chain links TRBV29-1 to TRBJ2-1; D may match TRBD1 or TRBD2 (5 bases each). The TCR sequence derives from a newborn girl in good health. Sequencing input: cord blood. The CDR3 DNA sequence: TGCAGCGCCGGGGCCTCCTACAATGAGCAGTTCTTC. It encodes CSAGASYNEQFF.